The 25 T cell receptor beta chains given below trace back to one sample, sequenced in a study of OX40 agonist ivuxolimab in advanced cancers. Assay: immunoSEQ multiplex PCR; the TCRdb copy retains only in-frame clones and omits some. The sample yields about 75,000 clones, 70% to 90% seen once. The sequences come from CD4+ or CD8+ T cells sorted from blood, collected in a trial of the OX40 agonist ivuxolimab. These receptors originate from an adult with an advanced solid tumor such as melanoma, head and neck, liver or kidney cancer.

This rearrangement joins TRBV9 to TRBJ1-1; possibly TRBD1 for D (5 bases). This CDR3 region has 15 residues. The V gene lost 0 bases and the J gene lost 1 base, with 10 bases spanning the gap. Per germline, CDR1 SGDLS and CDR2 YYNGEE. The CDR3: CASSVATGGNTEAFF. The CDR3 bases are TGTGCCAGCAGCGTAGCTACCGGGGGGAACACTGAAGCTTTCTTT.

V is TRBV7-3 and J is TRBJ2-3, with TRBD2 matching over 8 bases. The trim removed 5 bases at V and 1 base at J, leaving 2 bases unmatched. The CDR3 consists of 14 residues. Per germline, CDR1 SGHTA and CDR2 FQGTGA. The CDR3 region is CASSPTSGTDTQYF. CDR3 nucleotide sequence: TGTGCCAGCAGCCCGACTAGCGGCACAGATACGCAGTATTTT.

The chain employs TRBV25-1 and TRBJ1-3; TRBD1 might be the D (6 bases). This CDR3 region has 16 residues. CDR1 and CDR2 from the germline V gene are MGHDK and SYGVNS. V was cut by 1 base and J by 0 bases, with 10 bases left in between. CDR3 residues: CASSESRGASGNTIYF. CDR3 coding DNA: TGTGCCAGCAGTGAATCTCGGGGGGCCTCTGGAAACACCATATATTTT. Filled out from reference TRBV25-1 and TRBJ1-3, the complete variable domain reads EADIYQTPRYLVIGTGKKITLECSQTMGHDKMYWYQQDPGMELHLIHYSYGVNSTEKGDLSSESTVSRIRTEHFPLTLESARPSHTSQYLCASSESRGASGNTIYFGEGSWLTVV.

This chain links TRBV5-6 with TRBJ2-3; 14 bases are a match to TRBD2. CDR3 length: 16 amino acids. The V gene end was trimmed by 3 bases and the J gene end by 5 bases; junction bases not matched to a gene: 5. Germline V gene sequence: CDR1 SGHDT, CDR2 YYEEEE. The DNA of the CDR3 is TGTGCCAGCAGCTGGGGGACTAGCGGGAGTCAAGATACGCAGTATTTT. Amino acids: CASSWGTSGSQDTQYF.

The chain uses TRBV30 and TRBJ2-1; TRBD2 matches at 10 bases. The CDR3 sequence is 20 residues long. V lost 0 bases to trimming and J lost 8 bases; unmatched junction nucleotides: 22. From germline, CDR1 is GTSNPN and CDR2 SVGIG (reference sequence). The CDR3 DNA is TGTGCCTGGAGTGTAGGTCGGTTCAGCGGGAGGGCAACTCGGATGCATGAGCAGTTCTTC. It codes for CAWSVGRFSGRATRMHEQFF. Full variable domain (missing parts from reference TRBV30 and TRBJ2-1): SQTIHQWPATLVQPVGSPLSLECTVEGTSNPNLYWYRQAAGRGLQLLFYSVGIGQISSEVPQNLSASRPQDRQFILSSKKLLLSDSGFYLCAWSVGRFSGRATRMHEQFFGPGTRLTVL.

A few counts support this clone. The same CDR3 also results from other DNA sequences found in this sample. The chain recombines TRBV30 with TRBJ2-2, with D perhaps TRBD2 (5 bases). V was trimmed by 5 bases and J by 4 bases, leaving 8 bases between them. CDR1 is GTSNPN, CDR2 SVGIG, per germline (reference sequence). The CDR3 is made up of 12 amino acids. Here the CDR3 DNA reads TGTGCCTGGGGACGGGGCACCGGGGAGCTGTTTTTT. As protein: CAWGRGTGELFF.

V and J are TRBV9 and TRBJ2-2; 7 nucleotides agree with TRBD1. CDR1 is SGDLS and CDR2 is YYNGEE in the germline V gene. J lost 2 bases, V lost 0 bases, and 4 bases had no gene match. The CDR3 totals 16 residues. The DNA of the CDR3 is TGTGCCAGCAGCGTAGGAGGGGGCCGTAACACCGGGGAGCTGTTTTTT. The encoded protein is CASSVGGGRNTGELFF. Full variable domain (missing parts from reference TRBV9 and TRBJ2-2): DSGVTQTPKHLITATGQRVTLRCSPRSGDLSVYWYQQSLDQGLQFLIQYYNGEERAKGNILERFSAQQFPDLHSELNLSSLELGDSALYFCASSVGGGRNTGELFFGEGSRLTVL.

DNA for the CDR3: TGTGCCAGCCCCTCCCCTGCCGGGCTGGACACTGAAGCTTTCTTT. It yields the protein CASPSPAGLDTEAFF. The genes are TRBV6-1 and TRBJ1-1; no definite D call. The CDR3 runs to 15 residues. V lost 8 bases, J lost 3 bases, and 19 bases lay in between. Germline V gives CDR1 MNHNS, CDR2 SASEGT.

This chain joins TRBV5-6 and TRBJ1-1; TRBD1 aligns across 9 bases. With V trimmed by 4 bases and J by 1 base, 5 bases remained unmatched. The CDR3 is 15 residues long. Per germline, CDR1 SGHDT and CDR2 YYEEEE. The CDR3 protein is CASSGRDRANTEAFF. CDR3 coding DNA: TGTGCCAGCAGCGGCCGGGACAGGGCGAACACTGAAGCTTTCTTT.

The genes are TRBV30 and TRBJ1-2; 7 bases align to TRBD1. V shed 0 bases, J shed 3 bases, and the junction held 1 base outside the gene matches. The CDR3 loop spans 13 amino acids. Germline CDR1 and CDR2: GTSNPN and SVGIG (reference sequence). The CDR3 sequence: CAWSVQGYYGYTF. Here the CDR3 DNA reads TGTGCCTGGAGTGTACAGGGGTACTATGGCTACACCTTC.

This clone turned up a few times. The chain is built from TRBV6-5 and TRBJ1-6; D gene uncertain. This CDR3 contains 15 residues. The germline V gene encodes CDR1 MNHEY and CDR2 SVGAGI. Trimming took off 6 bases at V and 3 bases at J, with 12 bases between the two ends. The CDR3 nucleotides are TGTGCCAGCAGCCCGGTTTCCGGCTATAATTCACCCCTCCACTTT. Amino acids: CASSPVSGYNSPLHF.

This clone was seen a single time. The V and J genes are TRBV29-1 and TRBJ1-1, with D perhaps TRBD1 (5 bases). Trimming shortened V by 2 bases and J by 4 bases, and 8 bases separated the two germline ends. The CDR3 is 12 residues long. Germline V gene data show CDR1 as SQVTM and CDR2 as ANQGSEA. CDR3 coding DNA: TGCAGCGTTGAAAGGGGCGGCACTGAAGCTTTCTTT. Encoded protein: CSVERGGTEAFF.

This clone counts as medium-sized (0.01 to 0.1%). This rearrangement joins TRBV19 to TRBJ2-1; TRBD1 matches 12 bases. CDR1 and CDR2 (germline): LNHDA, SQIVND (reference sequence). The J segment lost 7 bases and the V segment lost 5 bases, leaving 15 bases of the junction unmatched. The CDR3 length is 18 residues. CDR3 in amino acids: CASSLTLPGQGAGNEQFF. The CDR3 bases are TGTGCCAGTAGTTTAACCCTTCCGGGACAGGGGGCGGGGAATGAGCAGTTCTTC. The whole variable domain, filled in from reference TRBV19 and TRBJ2-1, reads DGGITQSPKYLFRKEGQNVTLSCEQNLNHDAMYWYRQDPGQGLRLIYYSQIVNDFQKGDIAEGYSVSREKKESFPLTVTSAQKNPTAFYLCASSLTLPGQGAGNEQFFGPGTRLTVL.

The CDR3, as DNA: TGTGCCAGCAGTTACTCGGACAGGGAATACGAGCAGTACTTC. Protein sequence: CASSYSDREYEQYF. V is TRBV6-6 and J is TRBJ2-7; 8 nucleotides agree with TRBD1. V lost 0 bases and J lost 4; bases outside the gene matches: 2. The V gene's germline CDR1 is MNHNY and CDR2 SVGAGI (reference sequence). The CDR3 totals 14 residues.

The chain combines TRBV19 with TRBJ1-3; no clear D gene. The CDR3 is made up of 16 amino acids. The V end lost 5 bases, the J end lost 0 bases, and 14 bases lay between the germline ends. Per germline, CDR1 LNHDA and CDR2 SQIVND (reference sequence). CDR3 nucleotides: TGTGCCAGTAGTCCACCCGAAGGCTACTCTGGAAACACCATATATTTT. Translated: CASSPPEGYSGNTIYF.

Concerning this clone: An end of the junction differs from the germline gene, which may be a read error. V gene TRBV19 combines with J gene TRBJ2-2; D remains ambiguous. Looked up from germline, CDR1 is LNHDA and CDR2 is SQIVND (reference sequence). CDR3 size: 13 residues. CDR3: CTSSISVSGELFF. CDR3 nucleotides: TGTACCAGTAGTATCTCAGTCTCCGGGGAGCTGTTTTTT.

V is TRBV7-2 and J is TRBJ1-5; D is ambiguous. Germline V gives CDR1 SGHTA, CDR2 FQGNSA. The length of the CDR3 is 15 residues. Deletions cut 2 bases from V and 2 bases from J, with 10 bases between. CDR3 in DNA: TGTGCCAGCAGCTTACGGGGTTTAGGCAATCAGCCCCAGCATTTT. It translates to CASSLRGLGNQPQHF.

The CDR3, as DNA: TGTGCCAGCAGTTGGATCGGAACCCAAGAGACCCAGTACTTC. Translating gives CASSWIGTQETQYF. The chain uses TRBV27 and TRBJ2-5; no clear D. The V end was cut by 4 bases, the J end by 1 base, with 10 bases between. The germline V gene encodes CDR1 MNHEY and CDR2 SMNVEV (reference sequence). CDR3 length: 14 residues.

This clone was detected only a few times. J is TRBJ1-1 and V is TRBV5-4; TRBD1 agrees at 10 bases. Germline loops: CDR1 SGHNT, CDR2 YYREEE (reference sequence). V gave up 0 bases and J gave up 11 bases; unmatched junction bases: 10. The CDR3 has 15 amino acids. The CDR3 nucleotides are TGTGCCAGCAGCTTGGCGGGACAGGGGATCGGTTCGGCTTTCTTT. It yields the protein CASSLAGQGIGSAFF. The full variable domain, completed using reference TRBV5-4 and TRBJ1-1, is ETGVTQSPTHLIKTRGQQVTLRCSSQSGHNTVSWYQQALGQGPQFIFQYYREEENGRGNFPPRFSGLQFPNYSSELNVNALELDDSALYLCASSLAGQGIGSAFFGQGTRLTVV.

V and J are TRBV5-8 and TRBJ1-1; D not certain. Trimming stripped 4 bases from V and 9 bases from J, with 10 bases between. The CDR3 is 11 amino acids. Germline CDR1 and CDR2: SGHTS and YDEGEE. The CDR3 DNA follows: TGTGCCAGCAGCCACATCGGTAAAGCTTTCTTT. Translating it yields CASSHIGKAFF. Combining the CDR3 with reference TRBV5-8 and TRBJ1-1 gives the whole variable domain EAGVTQSPTHLIKTRGQQATLRCSPISGHTSVYWYQQALGLGLQFLLWYDEGEERNRGNFPPRFSGRQFPNYSSELNVNALELEDSALYLCASSHIGKAFFGQGTRLTVV.

The gene calls are TRBV19 and TRBJ1-5, with D possibly being TRBD1 (5 bases). This CDR3 region has 16 residues. Germline values: CDR1 LNHDA, CDR2 SQIVND (reference sequence). V was pared by 6 bases and J by 1 base, with 16 bases between. CDR3: CASSGALIGSNQPQHF. CDR3 nucleotides: TGTGCCAGTAGCGGGGCCCTAATCGGGAGCAATCAGCCCCAGCATTTT.

The CDR3 protein is CASRALYEQYF. The DNA for the CDR3 is TGTGCCAGCAGGGCCCTCTACGAGCAGTACTTC. The rearrangement links TRBV6-5 to TRBJ2-7; unclear D gene. V was clipped by 6 bases and J by 3 bases, with 6 bases between them. Looked up from germline, CDR1 is MNHEY and CDR2 is SVGAGI. The CDR3 totals 11 residues.

This chain links TRBV5-4 with TRBJ2-3, with 9 positions matching TRBD2. Losses at the gene ends were 4 bases for V and 2 bases for J; bases not matched to a gene: 8. Germline CDR1 SGHNT, CDR2 YYREEE (reference sequence). This CDR3 is built from 16 residues. CDR3 nucleotide sequence: TGTGCCAGCAGCGCGGGGGGGGGACTGTACACAGATACGCAGTATTTT. Its translation: CASSAGGGLYTDTQYF.

The CDR3 reads CASSDGWGTGELFF. As DNA, the CDR3 is TGTGCCAGCAGTGACGGGTGGGGCACCGGGGAGCTGTTTTTT. V and J are TRBV6-1 and TRBJ2-2; no definite D call. Germline values: CDR1 MNHNS, CDR2 SASEGT. Trimming took off 3 bases at V and 4 bases at J, with 9 bases between the two ends. This CDR3 contains 14 residues.

The V and J genes are TRBV6-9 and TRBJ2-7; the match to TRBD2 covers 10 bases. The J segment lost 1 base and the V segment lost 2 bases, leaving 20 bases of the junction unmatched. CDR1 is MNHGY and CDR2 is SVAAGI in the germline V gene. The CDR3 totals 21 residues. The CDR3 DNA reads as TGTGCCAGCAGTTATGTAGGGGCTAGTAGCGGGGGGACCCTAAAATCCTACGAGCAGTACTTC. Its protein is CASSYVGASSGGTLKSYEQYF.